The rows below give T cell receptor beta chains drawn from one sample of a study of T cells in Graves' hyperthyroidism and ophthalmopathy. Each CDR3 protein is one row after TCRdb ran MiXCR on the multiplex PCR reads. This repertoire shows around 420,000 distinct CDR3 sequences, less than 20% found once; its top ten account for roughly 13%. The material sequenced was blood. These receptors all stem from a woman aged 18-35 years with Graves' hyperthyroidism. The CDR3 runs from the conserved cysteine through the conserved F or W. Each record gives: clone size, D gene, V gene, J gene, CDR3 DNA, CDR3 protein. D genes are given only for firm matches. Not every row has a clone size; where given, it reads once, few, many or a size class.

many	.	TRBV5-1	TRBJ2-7	TGCGCCAGCAGCTTGGAAGGGGGGGGTGGAGAGCAGTACTTC	CASSLEGGGGEQYF
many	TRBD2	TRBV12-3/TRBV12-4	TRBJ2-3	TGTGCCAGCAGTTTACGGGGGGAAGATACGCAGTATTTT	CASSLRGEDTQYF
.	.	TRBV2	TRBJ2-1	TGTGCCAGCAGTGTTCGGTTTGAGCAGTTCTTC	CASSVRFEQFF
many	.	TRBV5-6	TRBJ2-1	TGTGCCAGCAGCTTGGCGAGCTCCTACAATGAGCAGTTCTTC	CASSLASSYNEQFF
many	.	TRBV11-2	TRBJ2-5	TGTGCCAGCAGCTTAATTCGGGAGAGTGAGACCCAGTACTTC	CASSLIRESETQYF
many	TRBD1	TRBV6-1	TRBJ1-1	TGTGCCAGCACCTATTCCCAGGGGGTAGGGAACACTGAAGCTTTCTTT	CASTYSQGVGNTEAFF
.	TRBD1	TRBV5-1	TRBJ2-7	TGCGCCAGCAGTGATGGACAGGGTCGCGAGCAGTACTTC	CASSDGQGREQYF
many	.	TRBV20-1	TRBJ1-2	TGCAGTGCCGCCCCTGGAGGGCACTATGGCTACACCTTC	CSAAPGGHYGYTF
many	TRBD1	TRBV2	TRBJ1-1	TGTGCCAGCAGGTTTGCAGGGGGTCGTATTGACACTGAAGCTTTCTTT	CASRFAGGRIDTEAFF
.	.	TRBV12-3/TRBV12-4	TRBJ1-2	TGTGCCAGCAGTTTTACAGGGAAAATCTATGGCTACACCTTC	CASSFTGKIYGYTF
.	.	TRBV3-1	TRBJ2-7	TGTGCCAGCAGCCAAACGGCCGGCTGGGGCGGGTATAGGCAGTACTTC	CASSQTAGWGGYRQYF
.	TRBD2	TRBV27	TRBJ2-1	TGTGCCAGCAGCCCTCGAACTAGCGGGAGGGTCGAGTTCTTC	CASSPRTSGRVEFF
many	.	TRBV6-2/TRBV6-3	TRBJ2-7	TGTGCCAGCAGTTACTCGCCCGGGGAGGGGGCGTCCTACGAGCAGTACTTC	CASSYSPGEGASYEQYF
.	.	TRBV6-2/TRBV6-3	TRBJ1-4	TGTGCCAGCCGGGAATGGACAGATGAAAAACTGTTTTTT	CASREWTDEKLFF
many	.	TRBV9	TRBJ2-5	TGTGCCAGCAGCCCTCTAAGGCAAGAGACCCAGTACTTC	CASSPLRQETQYF
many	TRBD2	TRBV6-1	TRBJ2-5	TGTGCCAGCAGGGCCCCCCGGGGGGGCAAGGAGACCCAGTACTTC	CASRAPRGGKETQYF
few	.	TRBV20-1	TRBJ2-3	TGCAGTGCTAGAGTATCTGAAACTGGCACAGATACGCAGTATTTT	CSARVSETGTDTQYF
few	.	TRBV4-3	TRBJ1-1	TGCGCCAGCAGCCAGGGTTGGACTGAAGCTTTCTTT	CASSQGWTEAFF
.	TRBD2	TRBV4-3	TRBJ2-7	TGCGCCAGCAGCCAAGATCGTTATAGCGGGGGCTCCTACGAGCAGTACTTC	CASSQDRYSGGSYEQYF
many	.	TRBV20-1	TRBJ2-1	TGCAGTGCTAGAGGGAGGGACTTCACCCGATCGGAGCAGTTCTTC	CSARGRDFTRSEQFF
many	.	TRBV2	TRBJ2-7	TGTGCCAGCAGCGCCGAGATCTACGAGCAGTACTTC	CASSAEIYEQYF
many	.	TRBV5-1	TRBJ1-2	TGCGCCAGCAGCTCCAATCTTAGAGGGCGAGCCTATGGCTACACCTTC	CASSSNLRGRAYGYTF
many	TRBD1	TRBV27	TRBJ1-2	TGTGCCAGCAGTTCGGACAGGGGGCCCTATGGCTACACCTTC	CASSSDRGPYGYTF
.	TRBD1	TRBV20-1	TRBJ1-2	TGCAGTGCTAGAGAAACCGGGACAGGGGCCACAGATAACTATGGCTACACCTTC	CSARETGTGATDNYGYTF
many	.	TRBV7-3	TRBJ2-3	TGTGCCAGCAGCTTAAGTAGGGGGAATACGCAGTATTTT	CASSLSRGNTQYF
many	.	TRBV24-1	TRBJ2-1	TGTGCCACCAGTGAGACAGAACCCGATCGGCTAAGGCAGTTCTTC	CATSETEPDRLRQFF
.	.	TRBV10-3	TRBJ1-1	TGTGCCATCAGTGATAGTCTTGAAGCTTTCTTT	CAISDSLEAFF
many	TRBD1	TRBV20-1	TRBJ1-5	TGCAGTGCCACGGGACAGAAAAATCAGCCCCAGCATTTT	CSATGQKNQPQHF
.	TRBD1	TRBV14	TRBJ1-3	TGTGCCAGCAGCCGACTCGACAGGGTAGCTGGAAACACCATATATTTT	CASSRLDRVAGNTIYF
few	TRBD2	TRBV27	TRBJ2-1	TGTGCCAGCAGTTCCCTAGCGGGAGGGCCCCACAATGAGCAGTTCTTC	CASSSLAGGPHNEQFF
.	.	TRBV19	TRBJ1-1	TGTGCCAGTAGTAGGTCAGTGTGGACTGAAGCTTTCTTT	CASSRSVWTEAFF
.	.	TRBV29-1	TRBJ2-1	TGCAGCGTTGAAGATCGGGGGGCCCACAATGAGCAGTTCTTC	CSVEDRGAHNEQFF
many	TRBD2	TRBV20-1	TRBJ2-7	TGCAGTGCTACCCTAGCGGGAGGGGCTCTTGGCGAGCAGTACTTC	CSATLAGGALGEQYF
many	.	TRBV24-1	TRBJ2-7	TGTGCCACCTCCGCCGGGTACGAGCAGTACTTC	CATSAGYEQYF
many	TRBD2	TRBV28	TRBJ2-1	TGTGCCAGCAGTTCACTCCGAATAGCGGGATCGAGCCTAAATGAGCAGTTCTTC	CASSSLRIAGSSLNEQFF
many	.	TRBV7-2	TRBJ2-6	TGTGCCAGCAGCGTCCACAGAGGCACTGGGGCCAACGTCCTGACTTTC	CASSVHRGTGANVLTF
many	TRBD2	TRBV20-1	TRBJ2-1	TGCAGTGCCCTACCCGGGACTAGCGGGATGGAGCAGTTCTTC	CSALPGTSGMEQFF
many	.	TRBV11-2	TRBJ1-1	TGTGCCAGCAGCTTAGTCTTGAAGAACACTGAAGCTTTCTTT	CASSLVLKNTEAFF
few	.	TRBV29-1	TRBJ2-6	TGCAGCGTTGCTTTCTCTGGGGCCAACGTCCTGACTTTC	CSVAFSGANVLTF
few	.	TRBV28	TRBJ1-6	TGTGCCAGCAGTTTAATAAGGCGGGGGACACCCCTCCACTTT	CASSLIRRGTPLHF
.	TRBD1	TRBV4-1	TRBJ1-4	TGCGCCAGCAGTGCCCCCGGGACAGGGTTTGAAAAACTGTTTTTT	CASSAPGTGFEKLFF
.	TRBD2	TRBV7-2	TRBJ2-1	TGTGCCAGCAGCCCCGCCAGCGGGGGGCACAATGAGCAGTTCTTC	CASSPASGGHNEQFF
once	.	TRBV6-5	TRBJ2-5	TGTGCCAGCAGTTACTCCAGGGATTCAAGGGGCAAGCCTCAAGAGACCCAGTACTTC	CASSYSRDSRGKPQETQYF
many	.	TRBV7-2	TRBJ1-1	TGTGCCAGCAGCTCCCGGCGAGGCATGAACACTGAAGCTTTCTTT	CASSSRRGMNTEAFF
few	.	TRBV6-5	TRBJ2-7	TGTGCCAGCAGTTACCCTACAGGGGAGCAGTACTTC	CASSYPTGEQYF
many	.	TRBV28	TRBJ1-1	TGTGCCAGCAGTTTTGGTGGCACTGAAGCTTTCTTT	CASSFGGTEAFF
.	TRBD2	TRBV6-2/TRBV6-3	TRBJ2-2	TGTGCCAGCAGTTACATGGCGGCGGGGGGCCGGGGAGCCGGGGAGCTGTTTTTT	CASSYMAAGGRGAGELFF
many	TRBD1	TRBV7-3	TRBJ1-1	TGTGCCAGCAGCGCCGGGACAGGGCTGAACACTGAAGCTTTCTTT	CASSAGTGLNTEAFF
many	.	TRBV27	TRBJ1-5	TGTGCCAGCAGTCCGGTGGCGGGGATTCATCAGCCCCAGCATTTT	CASSPVAGIHQPQHF